This T cell receptor beta chain originates from a study of blood T cell repertoires in COVID-19. There are 15 residues in the CDR3. Losses at the gene ends were 0 bases for V and 4 bases for J; bases not matched to a gene: 4. The germline V gene encodes CDR1 SGHRS and CDR2 YFSETQ. Sequenced by immunoSEQ multiplex PCR; TCRdb stores in-frame clones only, minus some. The sample comprises about 18,000 clones, around 89% of which are singletons, and less than 5.5% rests with the top ten. V gene TRBV5-1 combines with J gene TRBJ1-3; TRBD1 matches 7 bases. The sequenced sample was PBMCs or T cells enriched from blood (not recorded which). The receptor was derived from a woman in her twenties or thirties who had recovered from COVID-19. The CDR3 DNA sequence: TGCGCCAGCAGCTTGGAACCGGGACAGGGAAACACCATATATTTT. It encodes CASSLEPGQGNTIYF.